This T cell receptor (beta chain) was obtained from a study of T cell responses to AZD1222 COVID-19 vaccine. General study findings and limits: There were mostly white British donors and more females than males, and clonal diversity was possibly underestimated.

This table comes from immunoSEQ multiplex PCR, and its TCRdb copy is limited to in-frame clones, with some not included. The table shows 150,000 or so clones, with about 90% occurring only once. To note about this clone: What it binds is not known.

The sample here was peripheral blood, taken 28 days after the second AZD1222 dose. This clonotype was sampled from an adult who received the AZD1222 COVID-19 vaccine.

DNA of the CDR3: TGTGCCAGCAGCCAGGGAGGTAGCACTGAAGCTTTCTTT. It translates to CASSQGGSTEAFF. The chain uses TRBV3-1 (or the pseudogene TRBV3-2) and TRBJ1-1; D remains unclear. Trimming took 3 bases from V and 4 from J, leaving 9 bases between them. This CDR3 is 13 amino acids long. Germline V gene sequence: CDR1 LGHDT, CDR2 YNNKEL (reference sequence).